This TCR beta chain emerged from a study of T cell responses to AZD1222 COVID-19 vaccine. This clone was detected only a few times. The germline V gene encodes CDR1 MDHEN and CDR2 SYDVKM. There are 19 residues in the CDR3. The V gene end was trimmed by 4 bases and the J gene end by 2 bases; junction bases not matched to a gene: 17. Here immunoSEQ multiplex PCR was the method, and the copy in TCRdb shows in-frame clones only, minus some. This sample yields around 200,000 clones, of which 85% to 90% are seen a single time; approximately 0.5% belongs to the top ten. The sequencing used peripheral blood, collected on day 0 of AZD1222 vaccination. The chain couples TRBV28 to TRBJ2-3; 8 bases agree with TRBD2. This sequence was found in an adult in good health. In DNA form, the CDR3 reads TGTGCCAGCAGTTATCCCAGTTGGGGTAGCGGGGAACTCACAGATACGCAGTATTTT. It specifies CASSYPSWGSGELTDTQYF.